These T cell receptor beta chains were read from a single sample in a study of blood T cells in healthy people across ages. TCRdb recomputed calls from the 5' RACE reads with MiXCR, one row per CDR3 protein. The sample lists about 1.7 million distinct CDR3 sequences, 28% occurring once. The sample consisted of blood. The receptors originated from a woman between 25 and 40 years old in good health. Each CDR3 is given with its conserved first and last residue. A D gene is named only where the DNA matches it firmly. Clone size is stated in some rows and not others, as once, few, many or a class when expanded.

V,D,J,length,size,CDR3,DNA
TRBV19,-,TRBJ1-5,15,-,CASSIGADYNQPQHF,TGTGCCAGTAGTATAGGGGCGGATTATAATCAGCCCCAGCATTTT
TRBV6-6,TRBD2,TRBJ2-5,15,-,CASSYGLVDEETQYF,TGTGCCAGCAGTTACGGACTAGTGGATGAAGAGACCCAGTACTTC
TRBV20-1,TRBD2,TRBJ2-5,17,few,CSARGGLAGDHQETQYF,TGCAGTGCTAGAGGCGGACTAGCGGGAGACCACCAAGAGACCCAGTACTTC
TRBV20-1,-,TRBJ1-1,14,few,CSASLRARNTEAFF,TGCAGTGCTAGCTTGAGGGCCAGGAACACTGAAGCTTTCTTT
TRBV7-2,TRBD2,TRBJ2-1,15,many,CASSLGGGRANEQFF,TGTGCCAGCAGCTTAGGAGGCGGGAGGGCCAATGAGCAGTTCTTC
TRBV30,-,TRBJ2-5,15,few,CAWSPALGAGETQYF,TGTGCCTGGAGTCCTGCCCTCGGGGCGGGAGAGACCCAGTACTTC
TRBV2,-,TRBJ2-4,16,-,CASSEERQSYSRIQYF,TGTGCCAGCAGTGAGGAGAGACAGAGCTATTCGCGTATTCAGTACTTC
TRBV29-1,-,TRBJ1-1,16,-,CSVEDSGGLIDTEAFF,TGCAGCGTTGAAGATTCAGGCGGATTAATTGACACTGAAGCTTTCTTT
TRBV9,-,TRBJ2-3,15,-,CASSVAAEPTDTQYF,TGTGCCAGCAGCGTAGCTGCAGAGCCCACAGATACGCAGTATTTT
TRBV19,-,TRBJ1-5,14,-,CASIGQGENQPQHF,TGTGCCAGTATTGGCCAGGGAGAAAATCAGCCCCAGCATTTT
TRBV3-1,-,TRBJ1-2,13,-,CASSQESVFGYTF,TGTGCCAGCAGCCAAGAGTCGGTCTTCGGGTACACCTTC
TRBV14,TRBD1,TRBJ2-5,14,many,CASSQVRGQETQYF,TGTGCCAGCAGCCAAGTCCGGGGACAGGAGACCCAGTACTTC
TRBV5-1,-,TRBJ1-6,14,-,CASAGSGNNSPLHF,TGCGCCAGCGCAGGGAGTGGGAATAATTCACCCCTCCACTTT
TRBV7-2,-,TRBJ1-2,16,-,CASSLALRGAGDGYTF,TGTGCCAGCAGCTTAGCGCTAAGGGGGGCAGGGGACGGCTACACCTTC
TRBV10-1,-,TRBJ2-1,13,-,CASSESGRGEQFF,TGCGCCAGCAGTGAGTCCGGGCGCGGTGAGCAGTTCTTC
TRBV2,-,TRBJ1-2,17,-,CASSDDSTAQINYGYTF,TGTGCCAGCAGTGATGACTCCACGGCCCAGATAAACTATGGCTACACCTTC
TRBV3-1,TRBD2,TRBJ2-4,15,-,CASSRTSGSGNEQYF,TGTGCCAGCAGCCGGACTAGCGGGTCGGGCAATGAGCAGTACTTC
TRBV28,TRBD1,TRBJ1-1,14,-,CAGNRGGSSTEAFF,TGTGCCGGCAACAGGGGGGGTAGTAGCACTGAAGCTTTCTTT
TRBV5-1,-,TRBJ2-2,15,few,CASSLDSTNTGELFF,TGCGCCAGCAGCCTGGACAGTACGAACACCGGGGAGCTGTTTTTT
TRBV6-2/TRBV6-3,-,TRBJ2-7,15,many,CASTTGVTGYDEQYF,TGTGCCAGCACCACCGGGGTCACAGGTTATGACGAGCAGTACTTC
TRBV5-5,TRBD2,TRBJ2-1,14,many,CASSLLSGGDEQFF,TGTGCCAGCAGCTTGTTGTCGGGAGGGGATGAGCAGTTCTTC
TRBV27,TRBD1,TRBJ2-5,13,-,CASSQTGDETQYF,TGTGCCAGCAGTCAAACAGGGGATGAGACCCAGTACTTC
TRBV5-6,TRBD2,TRBJ2-3,16,-,CASSLASGGPTDTQYF,TGTGCCAGCAGCTTGGCTAGCGGGGGCCCCACAGATACGCAGTATTTT
TRBV7-9,TRBD2,TRBJ2-3,16,many,CASSFPSGGRTDTQYF,TGTGCCAGCAGCTTCCCTTCGGGGGGGCGTACAGATACGCAGTATTTT
TRBV5-1,-,TRBJ2-7,13,-,CASSLGGPGEQYF,TGCGCCAGCAGCTTGGGCGGCCCTGGCGAGCAGTACTTC
TRBV5-1,-,TRBJ2-4,13,few,CASSVDSGNIQYF,TGCGCCAGCAGCGTAGACAGTGGGAACATTCAGTACTTC
TRBV29-1,-,TRBJ2-1,14,-,CSVYSDSSSCEQFF,TGCAGCGTCTATTCGGACTCGAGCTCCTGCGAGCAGTTCTTC
TRBV20-1,-,TRBJ2-5,17,-,CSATLRGWAAVRETQYF,TGCAGTGCTACGCTAAGAGGTTGGGCAGCCGTGCGAGAGACCCAGTACTTC
TRBV4-2,TRBD1,TRBJ2-7,14,many,CASSPGTGSLEQYF,TGTGCCAGCAGCCCCGGGACAGGGTCCCTCGAGCAGTACTTC
TRBV3-1,-,TRBJ1-6,13,-,CASSPYRGSPLHF,TGTGCCAGCAGCCCCTATCGCGGTTCACCCCTCCACTTT
TRBV5-1,TRBD1,TRBJ1-1,13,few,CASSGTGDPEAFF,TGCGCCAGCAGCGGGACAGGAGACCCTGAAGCTTTCTTT
TRBV6-2/TRBV6-3,-,TRBJ2-7,14,few,CASSEYDGSYEQYF,TGTGCCAGCAGTGAATATGACGGATCCTACGAGCAGTACTTC
TRBV28,-,TRBJ2-7,15,few,CASSPALRGSYEQYF,TGTGCCAGCAGTCCCGCTCTCCGGGGGTCGTACGAGCAGTACTTC
TRBV20-1,TRBD2,TRBJ2-3,14,few,CSASELAGTDTQYF,TGCAGTGCTAGCGAACTAGCGGGCACAGATACGCAGTATTTT
TRBV11-2,-,TRBJ2-1,13,once,CASSLGVRYEQFF,TGTGCCAGCAGCTTAGGGGTACGTTATGAGCAGTTCTTC